One sample yielded the 27 T cell receptor beta chains listed below, sequenced in a study of T cells expressing NK-cell markers. TCRdb re-called the 5' RACE reads, yielding one record per CDR3 amino acid sequence without DNA. The sample includes roughly 170,000 distinct CDR3 sequences. Sequenced sample: blood T cells: a sorted CD56 or NKG2C T cell subset, CD4+ or CD8+ T cells, or bulk PBMC T cells (not recorded which). These receptors were collected from a woman aged 18 to 75 in good health.

V gene TRBV12-3 or TRBV12-4 combines with J gene TRBJ2-7. The CDR3 totals 11 residues. The CDR3 is CASSSFREQYF.

The chain carries TRBV29-1 and TRBJ1-1; with no DNA, the TCRdb D assignment of TRBD1 cannot be verified. Germline V gene sequence: CDR1 SQVTM, CDR2 ANQGSEA. The CDR3 sequence is 18 residues long. The CDR3 sequence: CSVEDIDRKGTQNTEAFF.

This sequence joins TRBV7-2 and TRBJ1-5. The CDR3 consists of 13 residues. CDR1 is SGHTA and CDR2 is FQGNSA in the germline V gene. CDR3 amino acids: CASGTALYQPQHF.

The chain is built from TRBV18 and TRBJ2-5. Germline V gene data show CDR1 as KGHSH and CDR2 as LQKENI. CDR3 size: 16 residues. CDR3 in amino acids: CASSPPTAILGETQYF.

The V call is TRBV11-3, the J call TRBJ2-1; absent DNA, TCRdb's TRBD1 call cannot be checked. Germline V gene lookup returns CDR1 SGHNT and CDR2 YENEEA. The CDR3 loop spans 13 amino acids. The CDR3 here is CASSGGYYNEQFF.

The chain couples TRBV5-6 to TRBJ1-1; the D call of TRBD1 rests on TCRdb alone, since no DNA is present to check it. CDR1 is SGHDT, CDR2 YYEEEE, per germline. CDR3 length: 15 amino acids. CDR3 protein: CASSLDPGGGTEAFF.

The chain carries TRBV24-1 and TRBJ2-1; with no DNA, the TCRdb D assignment of TRBD1 cannot be verified. CDR1 and CDR2 from the germline V gene are KGHDR and SFDVKD. This CDR3 comprises 22 residues. This CDR3 reads CATSGVGFAGALEGSSYNEQFF.

The chain joins TRBV28 to TRBJ2-7; the TCRdb D gene call, TRBD1, has no DNA to confirm it. The germline V gene has CDR1 MDHEN and CDR2 SYDVKM. The CDR3 runs to 19 residues. This chain's CDR3 is CASSLPPVWQTVSSYEQYF.

This rearrangement joins TRBV6-5 to TRBJ1-1; checking the TCRdb D call of TRBD1 is not possible without DNA. The CDR3 runs 14 residues. Per the germline V gene, CDR1 is MNHEY and CDR2 is SVGAGI. CDR3 sequence: CASSYDRPGTEAFF.

The chain is built from TRBV7-9 and TRBJ2-1. Germline V gene sequence: CDR1 SEHNR, CDR2 FQNEAQ (reference sequence). The CDR3 has 11 residues. The CDR3 loop is CASSFANEQFF. Based on the CDR3 plus reference TRBV7-9 and TRBJ2-1, the full variable domain is DTGVSQNPRHKITKRGQNVTFRCDPISEHNRLYWYRQTLGQGPEFLTYFQNEAQLEKSRLLSDRFSAERPKGSFSTLEIQRTEQGDSAMYLCASSFANEQFFGPGTRLTVL.

The chain recombines TRBV5-1 with TRBJ2-2; TCRdb's assignment of TRBD1 cannot be checked, as there is no DNA. Per germline, CDR1 SGHRS and CDR2 YFSETQ. The CDR3 has 15 amino acids. CDR3 in amino acids: CASSLAWTASGELFF. The complete variable domain, with remaining parts taken from reference TRBV5-1 and TRBJ2-2, reads KAGVTQTPRYLIKTRGQQVTLSCSPISGHRSVSWYQQTPGQGLQFLFEYFSETQRNKGNFPGRFSGRQFSNSRSEMNVSTLELGDSALYLCASSLAWTASGELFFGEGSRLTVL.

The V gene is TRBV7-2, the J gene TRBJ2-3. This CDR3 spans 15 amino acids. Germline V lookup: CDR1 SGHTA, CDR2 FQGNSA. The CDR3 here is CASSFRLASTDTQYF. Combining the CDR3 with reference TRBV7-2 and TRBJ2-3 gives the whole variable domain GAGVSQSPSNKVTEKGKDVELRCDPISGHTALYWYRQSLGQGLEFLIYFQGNSAPDKSGLPSDRFSAERTGGSVSTLTIQRTQQEDSAVYLCASSFRLASTDTQYFGPGTRLTVL.

The CDR3 loop is CSAETGVKETQYF. This sequence joins TRBV20-1 and TRBJ2-5; with no DNA, the TCRdb D assignment of TRBD1 cannot be verified. This CDR3 contains 13 residues. The germline V gene has CDR1 DFQATT and CDR2 SNEGSKA (reference sequence).

The chain carries TRBV20-1 and TRBJ2-3; TCRdb's D call of TRBD2 is untestable without DNA. The CDR3 consists of 17 residues. Germline values: CDR1 DFQATT, CDR2 SNEGSKA (reference sequence). CDR3 region: CSARLLWGLVTTDTQYF.

The V gene is TRBV20-1, the J gene TRBJ2-2; TCRdb's assignment of TRBD1 cannot be checked, as there is no DNA. The germline gives CDR1 DFQATT, CDR2 SNEGSKA (reference sequence). This CDR3 contains 16 residues. The CDR3 loop reads CSARGFGTKIGGELFF.

The CDR3 region is CASSPRDSSSYNEQFF. V is TRBV5-1 and J is TRBJ2-1; TCRdb outputs TRBD1, but without DNA this stays unchecked. CDR3 length: 16 amino acids. The germline CDR1 and CDR2 sequences are SGHRS and YFSETQ.

J is TRBJ2-7 and V is TRBV24-1; TCRdb designates TRBD1, a call that cannot be tested without DNA. The CDR3 extends over 14 amino acids. CDR1 KGHDR and CDR2 SFDVKD come from the germline V gene. Here the CDR3 reads CATSAGQGSYEQYF.

This rearrangement joins TRBV28 to TRBJ2-2; TCRdb proposes TRBD2, but this gene call is untestable without DNA. This CDR3 spans 15 amino acids. Germline assignment: CDR1 MDHEN and CDR2 SYDVKM. Here the CDR3 reads CASSRVGPSTGELFF.

This chain joins TRBV5-1 and TRBJ2-1; TCRdb gives TRBD2 as the D gene, but with no DNA this cannot be confirmed. Germline-derived CDR1 and CDR2 are SGHRS and YFSETQ. This CDR3 has 18 amino acids. The CDR3 spells CASSFGTSGRAGSNEQFF.

The chain is built from TRBV7-3 and TRBJ2-2; TCRdb indicates TRBD2, and absent DNA this call remains unverified. Germline V CDR1 and CDR2: SGHTA, FQGTGA. The CDR3 consists of 13 residues. The CDR3 spells CASSALGTGELFF.

The chain couples TRBV7-9 to TRBJ2-1; TCRdb's assignment of TRBD2 cannot be checked, as there is no DNA. Germline assignment: CDR1 SEHNR and CDR2 FQNEAQ (reference sequence). This CDR3 is 14 amino acids long. CDR3 loop: CASSLGLAYNEQFF.

The gene calls are TRBV5-1 and TRBJ2-5; the TCRdb D gene call, TRBD1, has no DNA to confirm it. The germline CDR1 and CDR2 sequences are SGHRS and YFSETQ. The CDR3 has 15 amino acids. CDR3 protein: CASSPRQGNQETQYF.

The V gene is TRBV12-3 or TRBV12-4, the J gene TRBJ2-2; the TRBD2 assignment by TCRdb is unverifiable without DNA. The length of the CDR3 is 15 residues. CDR3 loop: CASELAGGNSGELFF.

The chain employs TRBV6-1 and TRBJ1-4. The CDR3 spans 11 residues. Germline-derived CDR1 and CDR2 are MNHNS and SASEGT. The CDR3 spells CARQGREKLFF.

The chain combines TRBV29-1 with TRBJ2-4; TCRdb's D call of TRBD1 is untestable without DNA. The CDR3 runs to 14 residues. Germline loops: CDR1 SQVTM, CDR2 ANQGSEA. CDR3 sequence reads: CSVQDTGRQNIQYF.

The CDR3 is CASSPEGDTQYF. The chain carries TRBV11-2 and TRBJ2-3; TCRdb's D call of TRBD1 is untestable without DNA. Germline V gives CDR1 SGHAT, CDR2 FQNNGV. The CDR3 length is 12 residues.

This chain joins TRBV6-1 and TRBJ1-1. This CDR3 comprises 13 residues. Germline CDR1 is MNHNS and CDR2 is SASEGT. CDR3 loop: CASQWDTNTEAFF.